These T cell receptor beta chains were read from a single sample in a study of Ad26.COV2.S vaccination and SARS-CoV-2 variants. TCRdb's table, derived via immunoSEQ multiplex PCR, lists solely in-frame clones and lacks some. Among around 300,000 clones, approximately 90% were seen once, and the ten largest hold roughly 6%. Sequenced here: peripheral blood, sampled in a trial of Ad26.COV2.S vaccine versus placebo. The receptors originated from a person aged 18-65 years who received the Ad26.COV2.S COVID-19 vaccine or a placebo. CDR3s include the opening cysteine and the closing phenylalanine or tryptophan. The D gene is left open where the match is weak. Not all rows give a size; the values are once, few, many and, for expanded clones, a class.

>-|-|TRBV10-3|TRBJ2-5
CAISVRETQYF
TGTGCCATCAGTGTAAGAGAGACCCAGTACTTC
>once|-|TRBV29-1|TRBJ1-1
CSVEWEGRVNTEAFF
TGCAGCGTTGAATGGGAGGGGCGGGTGAACACTGAAGCTTTCTTT
>-|TRBD1|TRBV19|TRBJ1-6
CASRTGGAWNSPLHF
TGTGCCAGTAGGACAGGGGGCGCTTGGAATTCACCCCTCCACTTT
>few|-|TRBV6-4|TRBJ2-3
CASSVRGNADTQYF
TGTGCCAGCAGTGTGAGGGGTAACGCAGATACGCAGTATTTT
>-|-|TRBV3-1/TRBV3-2|TRBJ2-1
CASSQSPEQFF
TGTGCCAGCAGCCAATCCCCAGAGCAGTTCTTC
>-|TRBD1|TRBV27|TRBJ1-1
CASSSVRGQVNTEAFF
TGTGCCAGCAGTTCAGTTCGGGGACAGGTGAACACTGAAGCTTTCTTT
>many|-|TRBV3-1/TRBV3-2|TRBJ1-6
CASIRLQHRLYPSSYNSPLHF
TGTGCCAGCATCCGACTACAACACAGGCTCTACCCGAGCTCCTATAATTCACCCCTCCACTTT
>-|-|TRBV6-5|TRBJ1-1
CASSRGGTEAFF
TGTGCCAGCTCGAGGGGTGGCACTGAAGCTTTCTTT
>-|-|TRBV6-5|TRBJ2-3
CATSSRADTQYF
TGTGCCACCTCCTCGAGGGCAGATACGCAGTATTTT
>-|TRBD1|TRBV28|TRBJ2-5
CASSLSGTGEEETQYF
TGTGCCAGCAGTTTATCGGGGACAGGGGAAGAGGAGACCCAGTACTTC
>-|-|TRBV12-3/TRBV12-4|TRBJ1-1
CASSARENTEAFF
TGTGCCAGCAGTGCCCGAGAGAACACTGAAGCTTTCTTT
>-|TRBD1|TRBV7-6|TRBJ2-6
CASSLGWTGGLGANVLTF
TGTGCCAGCAGCTTAGGCTGGACAGGGGGCTTGGGGGCCAACGTCCTGACTTTC
>few|TRBD1|TRBV19|TRBJ1-5
CASSIVGQGYQPQHF
TGTGCCAGTAGTATTGTCGGACAGGGTTATCAGCCCCAGCATTTT
>-|-|TRBV24-1|TRBJ1-1
CATREGGNTEAFF
TGTGCCACCAGGGAGGGGGGTAACACTGAAGCTTTCTTT
>-|-|TRBV3-1/TRBV3-2|TRBJ1-1
CASSPSGGTHTEAFF
TGTGCCAGCAGCCCATCCGGTGGGACCCACACTGAAGCTTTCTTT
>-|-|TRBV27|TRBJ2-7
CASSRRESYEQYF
TGTGCCAGCTCCCGGAGGGAGTCCTACGAGCAGTACTTC
>-|-|TRBV28|TRBJ2-2
CASSSPVYTGELFF
TGTGCCAGCAGTTCCCCAGTCTACACCGGGGAGCTGTTTTTT
>-|-|TRBV7-2|TRBJ2-3
CASSLVSYRTYDTQYF
TGTGCCAGCAGCTTAGTTTCCTATCGGACCTATGATACGCAGTATTTT
>-|-|TRBV7-2|TRBJ1-2
CASSFNGNYGYTF
TGTGCCAGCAGCTTTAACGGAAACTATGGCTACACCTTC
>-|-|TRBV7-3|TRBJ1-2
CASSASGEVGNYGYTF
TGTGCCAGCAGCGCTTCAGGGGAGGTTGGCAACTATGGCTACACCTTC
>-|TRBD1|TRBV7-8|TRBJ1-2
CASRSGTEIPPNYGYTF
TGTGCCAGCAGATCCGGGACAGAGATCCCGCCTAACTATGGCTACACCTTC
>-|-|TRBV5-8|TRBJ2-7
CASSFGGDYEQYF
TGTGCCAGCAGCTTCGGGGGCGACTACGAGCAGTACTTC
>-|-|TRBV7-9|TRBJ1-1
CASSLGVGIDTEAFF
TGTGCCAGCAGCTTAGGTGTGGGGATTGACACTGAAGCTTTCTTT
>-|-|TRBV7-8|TRBJ1-1
CASSLVQGNTEAFF
TGTGCCAGCAGCTTAGTCCAGGGGAACACTGAAGCTTTCTTT